This T cell receptor beta chain was profiled in a study of blood T cell repertoires in COVID-19. Looked up from germline, CDR1 is SGHRS and CDR2 is YFSETQ. V dropped 4 bases and J dropped 3 bases, with 14 bases sitting between them. This CDR3 region has 15 residues. Data came from immunoSEQ multiplex PCR; TCRdb stores just in-frame clones and leaves some out. The sample includes just over 60,000 clones, around 80% of them seen just once. This TCR was recovered from a young man with COVID-19, enrolled during active disease. The V and J genes are TRBV5-1 and TRBJ1-5; possibly TRBD1 for D (5 bases). Sequences were obtained from peripheral blood. CDR3 bases: TGCGCCAGCAGCCCGGGGGAGGCAAACAATCAGCCCCAGCATTTT. Protein sequence: CASSPGEANNQPQHF.